This TCR beta chain is drawn from a study of blood T cell repertoires in COVID-19. Study-level background: There were acute and convalescent COVID-19 samples, and they came from the United States, Italy and Spain.

The table came from immunoSEQ multiplex PCR; TCRdb's copy has only in-frame clones and leaves some out. The sample has roughly 52,000 clones, about nine tenths seen once. Germline CDR1 is MDHEN and CDR2 is SYDVKM. This CDR3 has 11 residues. Trimming pared 8 bases from V and 7 bases from J, leaving 11 bases between. The V gene is TRBV28, the J gene TRBJ1-1; perhaps TRBD1 as D (6 bases). The sequencing sample was made of peripheral blood. This receptor was identified in a man aged 60-69 years with active COVID-19. The CDR3 protein is CASGQGLEAFF. For the CDR3, the DNA is TGTGCCAGCGGGCAGGGGCTTGAAGCTTTCTTT. Filled out from reference TRBV28 and TRBJ1-1, the complete variable domain reads DVKVTQSSRYLVKRTGEKVFLECVQDMDHENMFWYRQDPGLGLRLIYFSYDVKMKEKGDIPEGYSVSREKKERFSLILESASTNQTSMYLCASGQGLEAFFGQGTRLTVV.